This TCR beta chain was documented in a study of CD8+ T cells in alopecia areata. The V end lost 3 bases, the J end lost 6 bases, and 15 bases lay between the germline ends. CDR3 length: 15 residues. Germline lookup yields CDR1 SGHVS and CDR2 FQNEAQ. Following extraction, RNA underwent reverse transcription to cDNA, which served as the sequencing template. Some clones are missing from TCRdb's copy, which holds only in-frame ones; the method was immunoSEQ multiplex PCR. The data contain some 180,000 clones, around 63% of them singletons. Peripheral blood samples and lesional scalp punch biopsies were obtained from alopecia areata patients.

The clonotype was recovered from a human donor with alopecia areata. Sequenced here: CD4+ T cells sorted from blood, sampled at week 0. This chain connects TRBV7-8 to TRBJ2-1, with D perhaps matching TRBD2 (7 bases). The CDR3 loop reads CASSFGGGALNEQFF. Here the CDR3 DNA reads TGTGCCAGCAGCTTTGGAGGGGGGGCTCTCAATGAGCAGTTCTTC. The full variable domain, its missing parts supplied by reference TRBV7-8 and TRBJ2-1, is GAGVSQSPRYKVAKRGQDVALRCDPISGHVSLFWYQQALGQGPEFLTYFQNEAQLDKSGLPSDRFFAERPEGSVSTLKIQRTQQEDSAVYLCASSFGGGALNEQFFGPGTRLTVL.